The 17 T cell receptor beta chains below were found in one sample sequenced in a study of shared clonotypes between healthy human individuals. Libraries were prepared by immunoSEQ multiplex PCR; TCRdb keeps only in-frame clonotypes and omits some of them. The table records around 440,000 clones, approximately 71% of them present only once. Sequenced material: PBMCs. The receptors were sampled from a woman in her thirties or forties in good health. Some clones in this sample may be carry-over from other donors' samples.

In nucleotides, the CDR3 is TGTGCCAGCAGCTTGGCCGGCGGAGGGGGCGAGCAGTACTTC. It specifies CASSLAGGGGEQYF. J is TRBJ2-7 and V is TRBV5-4, with D possibly called TRBD1 or TRBD2 (6 bases each). Deletions cut 0 bases from V and 6 bases from J, with 13 bases between. The CDR3 is 14 amino acids. Germline V gene data show CDR1 as SGHNT and CDR2 as YYREEE (reference sequence).

This rearrangement joins TRBV19 to TRBJ2-1; TRBD2 aligns across 12 bases. The CDR3 loop spans 14 amino acids. The junction had 5 bases not matched to a gene; V was cut back by 7 bases and J by 7 bases. Germline V gene data show CDR1 as LNHDA and CDR2 as SQIVND (reference sequence). The CDR3 DNA reads as TGTGCCAGTATGACTAGCGGGAGTAAGAATGAGCAGTTCTTC. This gives the protein CASMTSGSKNEQFF.

The rearrangement joins TRBV2 to TRBJ1-5; D remains ambiguous. Per the germline V gene, CDR1 is SNHLY and CDR2 is FYNNEI. CDR3 size: 15 residues. V shed 6 bases and J shed 0 bases, with 12 bases lying between them. The CDR3 DNA follows: TGTGCCAGCAGAGCCGGGCCGAATAGCAATCAGCCCCAGCATTTT. Translation: CASRAGPNSNQPQHF.

This clone was picked up one time. The sample holds other DNA sequences that translate to the same CDR3. This chain joins TRBV19 and TRBJ1-2; 7 bases line up with TRBD1. V lost 5 bases, J lost 2 bases, and 2 bases stayed unmatched. The CDR3 consists of 13 residues. CDR1 is LNHDA, CDR2 SQIVND, per germline (reference sequence). CDR3 loop: CASSLDRNYGYTF. The DNA of the CDR3 is TGTGCCAGTAGTTTGGACAGGAACTATGGCTACACCTTC. The whole variable domain, filled in from reference TRBV19 and TRBJ1-2, reads DGGITQSPKYLFRKEGQNVTLSCEQNLNHDAMYWYRQDPGQGLRLIYYSQIVNDFQKGDIAEGYSVSREKKESFPLTVTSAQKNPTAFYLCASSLDRNYGYTFGSGTRLTVV.

The gene calls are TRBV28 and TRBJ2-5; 8 bases agree with TRBD2. This CDR3 has 13 amino acids. Per germline, CDR1 MDHEN and CDR2 SYDVKM. The V segment lost 6 bases and the J segment 4 bases; nucleotides outside the gene matches: 4. The CDR3 DNA reads as TGTGCCAGCAGCCTCGGGACTAGAGAGACCCAGTACTTC. Translating it yields CASSLGTRETQYF.

This chain links TRBV29-1 with TRBJ2-1; 7 nucleotides agree with TRBD2. The CDR3 sequence is 15 residues long. After removal of 4 bases from V and 4 bases from J, the junction contained 10 bases not matched to a gene. The germline gives CDR1 SQVTM, CDR2 ANQGSEA. The CDR3 coding sequence is TGCAGCGTTGTAACCGCTAGCGGAGTTTACAATGAGCAGTTCTTC. The encoded protein is CSVVTASGVYNEQFF.

V is TRBV28 and J is TRBJ2-4, with TRBD1 matching 9 bases. Germline V gene sequence: CDR1 MDHEN, CDR2 SYDVKM. Unmatched junction bases numbered 11, after V lost 6 bases and J lost 8 bases. This CDR3 spans 15 amino acids. In DNA form, the CDR3 reads TGTGCCAGCAGCCCCCCCACAGGGGGCAGGGACATTCAGTACTTC. Its translation: CASSPPTGGRDIQYF.

The chain combines TRBV7-6 with TRBJ1-5; possible D gene TRBD1, 5 bases. The CDR3 spans 15 residues. From germline, CDR1 is SGHVS and CDR2 FNYEAQ. Trimming cost V 5 bases and J 0 bases, with 11 bases left between them. CDR3 region: CASSPQGYSNQPQHF. The CDR3 DNA reads TGTGCCAGCAGCCCTCAGGGTTATAGCAATCAGCCCCAGCATTTT.

The chain employs TRBV30 and TRBJ2-3; 10 nucleotides match TRBD2. This CDR3 contains 16 residues. V lost 2 bases to trimming and J lost 5 bases; unmatched junction nucleotides: 10. In germline, CDR1 is GTSNPN, CDR2 SVGIG (reference sequence). The CDR3, as DNA: TGTGCCTGGAGTACCCCACTAGCGGGACTCGGAGATACGCAGTATTTT. Protein sequence: CAWSTPLAGLGDTQYF.

V gene TRBV30 combines with J gene TRBJ2-1; 11 bases align to TRBD2. The CDR3 runs 16 residues. Germline-derived CDR1 and CDR2 are GTSNPN and SVGIG (reference sequence). Losses at the gene ends were 3 bases for V and 4 bases for J; bases not matched to a gene: 8. The CDR3 loop is CAWRVAGGEKYNEQFF. The CDR3 DNA reads TGTGCCTGGAGGGTAGCGGGAGGGGAAAAATACAATGAGCAGTTCTTC.

This chain links TRBV19 with TRBJ2-1; 14 bases match TRBD2. CDR1 is LNHDA and CDR2 is SQIVND in the germline V gene (reference sequence). The CDR3 contains 18 residues. V trimming: 5 bases; J trimming: 7 bases; junction bases outside the gene matches: 13. The CDR3 nucleotides read TGTGCCAGTAGTGAGGGACTAGCGGGAGAACCCTTGGGGAATGAGCAGTTCTTC. As protein: CASSEGLAGEPLGNEQFF.

The chain joins TRBV30 to TRBJ2-4; 8 nucleotides agree with TRBD2. Trimming cost V 7 bases and J 6 bases; bases outside gene matches: 8. Germline assignment: CDR1 GTSNPN and CDR2 SVGIG (reference sequence). The CDR3 runs 13 residues. The CDR3 region has the DNA TGTGCCTTTCAGCGGGAGATGAGAAACATTCAGTACTTC. Translation: CAFQREMRNIQYF.

A remark on this clone: A much larger clone lies a single base off, so this may be a read error. This same CDR3 is encoded by further DNA sequences in the sample. This sequence joins TRBV28 and TRBJ2-1; TRBD2 agrees at 9 bases. CDR1 and CDR2 from the germline V gene are MDHEN and SYDVKM. The CDR3 runs 15 residues. DNA for the CDR3: TGCGCCAGCAGTTTATGGCGGGAGGGAGACAATGAGCAGTTCTTC. Translated: CASSLWREGDNEQFF.

The chain uses TRBV5-1 and TRBJ2-7, with D maybe TRBD2 (6 bases). The germline V and J ends were trimmed by 0 bases and 6 bases, with 13 bases remaining between them. There are 14 residues in the CDR3. Germline CDR1 SGHRS, CDR2 YFSETQ. CDR3 bases: TGCGCCAGCAGCTTGGGCGGGGATCTCCGCGAGCAGTACTTC. It encodes CASSLGGDLREQYF.

The gene calls are TRBV6-4 and TRBJ2-5; D is undetermined. The assigned J gene may be wrong: the sequence end matches TRBJ2-7 better. In germline, CDR1 is MRHNA, CDR2 SNTAGT. The CDR3 has 15 amino acids. This CDR3 reads CASSARPGSAHEQYF. For the CDR3, the DNA is TGTGCCAGCAGTGCCAGACCCGGTTCAGCCCACGAGCAGTACTTC.

This clone was recorded once. The gene calls are TRBV6-1 and TRBJ2-5, with a possible D match to TRBD1 (6 bases). This CDR3 is built from 13 residues. The V gene's germline CDR1 is MNHNS and CDR2 SASEGT. The V end was cut by 6 bases, the J end by 5 bases, with 13 bases between. The CDR3 sequence is CASRRTVSETQYF. The DNA of the CDR3 is TGTGCCAGCAGAAGGACAGTTTCGGAGACCCAGTACTTC.

This chain links TRBV5-4 with TRBJ1-5; D is ambiguous. This CDR3 contains 15 residues. Trimming cost V 0 bases and J 4 bases, with 11 bases left between them. Germline-derived CDR1 and CDR2 are SGHNT and YYREEE (reference sequence). Here the CDR3 reads CASSLDGSLNQPQHF. The CDR3 DNA is TGTGCCAGCAGCTTGGATGGCAGTTTAAATCAGCCCCAGCATTTT.